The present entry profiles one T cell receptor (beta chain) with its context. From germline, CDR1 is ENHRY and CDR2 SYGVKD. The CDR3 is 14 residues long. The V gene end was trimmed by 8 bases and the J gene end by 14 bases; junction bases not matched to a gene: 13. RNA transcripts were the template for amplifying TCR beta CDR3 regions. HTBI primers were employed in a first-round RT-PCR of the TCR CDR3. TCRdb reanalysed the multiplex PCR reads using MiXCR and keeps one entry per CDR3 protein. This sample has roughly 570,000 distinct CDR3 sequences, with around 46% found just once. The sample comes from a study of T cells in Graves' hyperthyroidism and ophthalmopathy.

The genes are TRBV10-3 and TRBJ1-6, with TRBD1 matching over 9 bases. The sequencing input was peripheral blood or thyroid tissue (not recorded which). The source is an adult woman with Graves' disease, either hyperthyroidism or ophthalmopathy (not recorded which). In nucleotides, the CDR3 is TGTGCCATCGGCGGGACAGGGCGCTCGGCGGCCCTCCACTTT. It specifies CAIGGTGRSAALHF.